This T cell receptor (beta chain) was sequenced for a study of T cell responses to AZD1222 COVID-19 vaccine. Study-level information: Pooling was applied to second doses at about 4 or about 12 weeks. Study-wide points: Targeting of unmutated variant regions was reportedly seen in nearly half of spike-specific TCRs.

In the case of this clone: What it binds is unknown.

Produced via immunoSEQ multiplex PCR; TCRdb's table is partial and in-frame only. The sample has 110,000 to 150,000 clones, about 89% seen once. The starting material was peripheral blood, obtained on day 0 of AZD1222 vaccination. The TCR comes from an adult in good health.

CDR3 residues: CASSSPWGQGYYGYTF. The CDR3 nucleotides read TGTGCCAGCAGCTCGCCCTGGGGACAGGGATACTATGGCTACACCTTC. V usage is TRBV11-2 and J usage is TRBJ1-2; 9 nucleotides align to TRBD1. The CDR3 consists of 16 residues. Germline-derived CDR1 and CDR2 are SGHAT and FQNNGV. The ends lost 4 bases at V and 3 bases at J; junction bases unmatched: 9.